This T cell receptor beta chain was sequenced for a study of T cells after yellow fever vaccination. For the study at large: Low-cell-number fractions were prepared with SMART-Seq v4 Ultra Low Input.

A note on this clonotype: Its antigen remains unknown.

TCRdb ran MiXCR on the 5' RACE reads and lists one entry per CDR3 protein. This sample has under 200,000 distinct CDR3 sequences; approximately 10% occur once, and the top ten carry less than 40%. Findings of the study overall: Most clones from primary vaccination resurfaced after the booster (approximately 97% CD4, around 89% CD8). Researchers report a weaker secondary response that nonetheless peaked faster, day 5 versus 15.

CDR3 length: 18 residues. After removal of 7 bases from V and 2 bases from J, the junction contained 17 bases not matched to a gene. The receptor was derived from a man between 18 and 35 years old who received the YFV17D yellow fever vaccine. V gene TRBV12-3 or TRBV12-4 combines with J gene TRBJ2-1; 7 nucleotides agree with TRBD1. The source was CD8+ T cells sorted from PBMCs, collected 15 days after the yellow fever booster vaccination. As DNA, the CDR3 is TGTGCCAGCACCCCCGGGACAGAAATACTTTCCCCCTACAATGAGCAGTTCTTC. Its protein is CASTPGTEILSPYNEQFF.